Shown below are 18 T cell receptor beta chains from a single sample sequenced in a study of control samples from healthy donors and cancer patients. Measured with immunoSEQ multiplex PCR; TCRdb has only the in-frame clones, and not every one. The profile covers fewer than 200,000 clones, with 70% to 90% appearing a single time and more than 10% taken by the ten largest. Source material: blood. These receptor sequences come from a man aged 30 to 39 in good health.

The V call is TRBV6-5, the J call TRBJ1-1; 9 bases line up with TRBD1. In germline, CDR1 is MNHEY, CDR2 SVGAGI. V lost 6 bases, J lost 5 bases, and 7 bases stayed unmatched. The CDR3 is 14 residues long. For the CDR3, the DNA is TGTGCCAGCAGCCTTGACAGGGGGGGGACTGAAGCTTTCTTT. Its protein is CASSLDRGGTEAFF.

The chain carries TRBV24-1 and TRBJ2-1; 13 nucleotides match TRBD2. The CDR3 totals 16 residues. The germline V gene encodes CDR1 KGHDR and CDR2 SFDVKD. Trimming removed 4 bases from V and 10 bases from J; junction bases left unmatched: 9. The CDR3 protein is CATSDPGLAGDREQFF. For the CDR3, the DNA is TGTGCCACCAGTGACCCCGGACTAGCGGGAGATCGGGAGCAGTTCTTC.

The rearrangement uses TRBV11-3 and TRBJ2-5; 8 positions match TRBD1. This CDR3 has 13 amino acids. Germline V lookup: CDR1 SGHNT, CDR2 YENEEA. The V and J ends lost 2 bases and 10 bases, in that order; junction bases with no gene match: 6. The CDR3 DNA is TGTGCCAGCAGCTTACAGGGGGCCGGCCACCAGTACTTC. Its protein is CASSLQGAGHQYF.

The chain employs TRBV7-3 and TRBJ2-2; TRBD2 matches at 9 bases. Germline CDR1 SGHTA, CDR2 FQGTGA. V was clipped by 1 base and J by 7 bases; unmatched bases: 10. This CDR3 has 17 amino acids. The CDR3 here is CASSLNRAGGPVGELFF. CDR3 sequence (DNA): TGTGCCAGCAGCTTAAACCGGGCGGGAGGGCCGGTCGGGGAGCTGTTTTTT.

To note about this clone: This specimen includes other DNA sequences encoding the same CDR3. This sequence joins TRBV9 and TRBJ1-5; D perhaps matches TRBD1 (5 bases). V was clipped by 4 bases and J by 3 bases, with 14 bases between them. The CDR3 has 15 residues. Germline V gene data show CDR1 as SGDLS and CDR2 as YYNGEE. The CDR3 DNA follows: TGTGCCAGCAGCTCCCGAGACAGCCTCAATCAGCCCCAGCATTTT. It is translated as CASSSRDSLNQPQHF.

CDR3 in amino acids: CASRTPTGNTEAFF. The CDR3 DNA follows: TGTGCCAGCAGAACCCCGACTGGGAACACTGAAGCTTTCTTT. The chain joins TRBV2 to TRBJ1-1; no reliable D call. Germline CDR1 reads SNHLY; CDR2 reads FYNNEI. The CDR3 is 14 residues long. V lost 6 bases and J 1 base, leaving 12 bases between the germline ends.

The chain combines TRBV30 with TRBJ1-2; the D is unclear. Germline CDR1 GTSNPN, CDR2 SVGIG (reference sequence). The germline V and J ends were trimmed by 4 bases and 4 bases, with 28 bases remaining between them. The CDR3 is made up of 18 amino acids. The CDR3 region has the DNA TGTGCCTGGATTGAGGTCGGTGGCAACACCCCTTCCCCCTATGGCTACACCTTC. This encodes CAWIEVGGNTPSPYGYTF.

This chain connects TRBV19 to TRBJ1-1, with D unclear. This CDR3 has 13 residues. V was shortened by 7 bases and J by 1 base, with 10 bases between the two germline ends. Germline CDR1 LNHDA, CDR2 SQIVND (reference sequence). The CDR3 nucleotides read TGTGCCAGTATAATGACTGAGAACACTGAAGCTTTCTTT. As protein: CASIMTENTEAFF.

The V and J genes are TRBV6-6 and TRBJ2-2; D could derive from TRBD1 or TRBD2 (5 bases each). CDR1 and CDR2 from the germline V gene are MNHNY and SVGAGI (reference sequence). The germline V and J ends were trimmed by 6 bases and 6 bases, with 11 bases remaining between them. This CDR3 region has 13 residues. The chain's CDR3 is CASSSPGPGELFF. In DNA form, the CDR3 reads TGTGCCAGCAGCTCCCCGGGGCCCGGGGAGCTGTTTTTT.

In this sample, this clone turned up once. The J gene is TRBJ2-3, the V gene TRBV3-1 (or the pseudogene TRBV3-2); no clear D gene. V was cut by 4 bases and J by 4 bases, with 9 bases left in between. In germline, CDR1 is LGHDT, CDR2 YNNKEL (reference sequence). This CDR3 has 13 amino acids. DNA for the CDR3: TGTGCCAGCAGCCCCCAAATCTCAGATACGCAGTATTTT. Translated, it gives CASSPQISDTQYF.

The gene calls are TRBV7-2 and TRBJ2-2, with unresolved D. V lost 2 bases and J 7 bases, leaving 8 bases between the germline ends. This CDR3 is built from 13 residues. Germline loops: CDR1 SGHTA, CDR2 FQGNSA. The CDR3 spells CASSLWSGGELFF. The CDR3 DNA follows: TGTGCCAGCAGCTTATGGTCCGGCGGGGAGCTGTTTTTT.

The sample holds one count of this clone. The chain carries TRBV7-3 and TRBJ2-3; D tentatively reads TRBD1 or TRBD2 (5 bases each). This CDR3 is 13 amino acids long. Germline loops: CDR1 SGHTA, CDR2 FQGTGA. Trimming removed 1 base at V and 9 bases at J, with 11 bases between. CDR3 residues: CASSLKGDGTQYF. CDR3 DNA sequence: TGTGCCAGCAGCTTAAAAGGGGACGGCACGCAGTATTTT.

The chain combines TRBV7-8 with TRBJ2-4; the D gene is possibly TRBD2 (6 bases). Germline V gene data show CDR1 as SGHVS and CDR2 as FQNEAQ. The V end was cut by 4 bases, the J end by 7 bases, with 14 bases between. The CDR3 has 14 residues. The CDR3 nucleotides are TGTGCCAGCAGCTCCGGGGGAGGAAGTAACATTCAGTACTTC. Amino acid sequence: CASSSGGGSNIQYF. Together with reference TRBV7-8 and TRBJ2-4, the CDR3 gives the full variable domain: GAGVSQSPRYKVAKRGQDVALRCDPISGHVSLFWYQQALGQGPEFLTYFQNEAQLDKSGLPSDRFFAERPEGSVSTLKIQRTQQEDSAVYLCASSSGGGSNIQYFGAGTRLSVL.

The chain carries TRBV6-5 and TRBJ1-5, with D unclear. The CDR3 is made up of 12 amino acids. Trimming removed 8 bases at V and 2 bases at J, with 7 bases between. Germline CDR1 reads MNHEY; CDR2 reads SVGAGI. The CDR3 sequence is CASLNGNQPQHF. CDR3 DNA sequence: TGTGCCAGCTTAAACGGCAATCAGCCCCAGCATTTT.

The CDR3: CASSPGGTGPTDTQYF. DNA for the CDR3: TGCGCCAGCAGCCCTGGGGGGACAGGGCCCACAGATACGCAGTATTTT. This rearrangement joins TRBV5-1 to TRBJ2-3, with TRBD1 identical over 9 bases. CDR1 and CDR2 (germline): SGHRS, YFSETQ. V was clipped by 4 bases and J by 2 bases; unmatched bases: 8. This CDR3 is built from 16 residues.

The chain employs TRBV14 and TRBJ2-7; TRBD1 agrees at 8 bases. Trimming took 7 bases from V and 2 from J; bases not matched to a gene: 4. CDR1 is SGHDN, CDR2 FVKESK, per germline. This CDR3 spans 13 amino acids. Here the CDR3 DNA reads TGTGCCAGCAAACGGACAGGGACCTACGAGCAGTACTTC. Residues: CASKRTGTYEQYF.

V is TRBV28 and J is TRBJ2-1; 7 bases match TRBD1. V lost 8 bases to trimming and J lost 2 bases; unmatched junction nucleotides: 9. Germline lookup yields CDR1 MDHEN and CDR2 SYDVKM. The CDR3 extends over 15 amino acids. For the CDR3, the DNA is TGTGCCAGCTGGATCCCCGGGACAGCCTACAATGAGCAGTTCTTC. Residues: CASWIPGTAYNEQFF.

The V call is TRBV29-1, the J call TRBJ1-2, with TRBD1 as a possible D gene (6 bases). The V and J ends lost 6 bases and 4 bases respectively, with 15 bases between them. The CDR3 extends over 13 amino acids. CDR1 and CDR2 (germline): SQVTM, ANQGSEA. CDR3 nucleotide sequence: TGCAGCGTCACAACAGGGCTCCTCTATGGCTACACCTTC. Translating it yields CSVTTGLLYGYTF.